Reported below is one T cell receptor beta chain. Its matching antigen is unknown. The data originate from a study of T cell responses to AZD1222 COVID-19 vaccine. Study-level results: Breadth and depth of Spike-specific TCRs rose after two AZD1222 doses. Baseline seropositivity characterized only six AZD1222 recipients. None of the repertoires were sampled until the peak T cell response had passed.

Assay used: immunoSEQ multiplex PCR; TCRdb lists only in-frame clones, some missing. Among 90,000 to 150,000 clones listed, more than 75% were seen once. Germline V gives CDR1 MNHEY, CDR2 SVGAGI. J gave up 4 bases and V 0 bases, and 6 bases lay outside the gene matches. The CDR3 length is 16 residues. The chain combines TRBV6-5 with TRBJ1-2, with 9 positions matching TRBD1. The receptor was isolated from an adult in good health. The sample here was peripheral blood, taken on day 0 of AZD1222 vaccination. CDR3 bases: TGTGCCAGCAGTTACTCGGGGACAGGGTACAGCTATGGCTACACCTTC. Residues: CASSYSGTGYSYGYTF.